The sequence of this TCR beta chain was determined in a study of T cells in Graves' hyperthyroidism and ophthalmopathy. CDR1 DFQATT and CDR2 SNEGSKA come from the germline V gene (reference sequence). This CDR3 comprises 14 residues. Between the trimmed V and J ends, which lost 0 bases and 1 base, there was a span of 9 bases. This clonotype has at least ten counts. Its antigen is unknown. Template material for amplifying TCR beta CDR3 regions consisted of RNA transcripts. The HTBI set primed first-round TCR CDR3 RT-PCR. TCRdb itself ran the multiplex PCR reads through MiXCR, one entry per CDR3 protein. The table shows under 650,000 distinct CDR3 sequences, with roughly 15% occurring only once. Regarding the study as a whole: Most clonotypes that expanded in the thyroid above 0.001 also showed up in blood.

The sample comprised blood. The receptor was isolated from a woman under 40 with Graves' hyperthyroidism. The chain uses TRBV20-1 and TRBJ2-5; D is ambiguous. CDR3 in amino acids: CSARDWTFQETQYF. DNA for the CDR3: TGCAGTGCTAGAGATTGGACCTTCCAAGAGACCCAGTACTTC.